These T cell receptor beta chains were read from a single sample in a study of cytomegalovirus exposure and HLA in healthy donors. Produced via immunoSEQ multiplex PCR; TCRdb's table is partial and in-frame only. The sample has around 200,000 clones; more than 60% are singletons. Sequenced material: PBMCs. These TCRs come from a man aged 45-60 years in good health and CMV-seronegative. CDR3s include the opening cysteine and the closing phenylalanine or tryptophan. The order of the fields is clone size, V gene, J gene, D gene, CDR3 protein, CDR3 DNA. The D gene is left open where the match is weak. Clone sizes are given selectively: once, few, many, or a class where the clone is expanded.

abundance: -; v_gene: TRBV11-1; j_gene: TRBJ2-1; d_gene: TRBD2; CDR3aa: CASSGSGNHNEQFF; CDR3nt: TGTGCCAGCAGCGGGAGCGGGAACCACAATGAGCAGTTCTTC
abundance: -; v_gene: TRBV5-6; j_gene: TRBJ2-1; d_gene: TRBD1; CDR3aa: CASSLQGRGSYNEQFF; CDR3nt: TGTGCCAGCAGCCTACAGGGGCGAGGCTCCTACAATGAGCAGTTCTTC
abundance: -; v_gene: TRBV28; j_gene: TRBJ2-1; d_gene: TRBD2; CDR3aa: CASSLGLAGAEQFF; CDR3nt: TGTGCCAGCAGTTTAGGACTAGCGGGAGCTGAGCAGTTCTTC
abundance: once; v_gene: TRBV29-1; j_gene: TRBJ2-2; d_gene: -; CDR3aa: CSSPKLPTGELFF; CDR3nt: TGCAGCTCCCCGAAGCTCCCTACCGGGGAGCTGTTTTTT
abundance: -; v_gene: TRBV27; j_gene: TRBJ1-1; d_gene: TRBD1; CDR3aa: CASSLGQGVPNTEAFF; CDR3nt: TGTGCCAGCAGTTTGGGGCAGGGGGTCCCGAACACTGAAGCTTTCTTT
abundance: -; v_gene: TRBV27; j_gene: TRBJ2-1; d_gene: TRBD2; CDR3aa: CASSLSGSPYNEQFF; CDR3nt: TGTGCCAGCAGTCTTAGCGGGAGCCCCTACAATGAGCAGTTCTTC
abundance: -; v_gene: TRBV28; j_gene: TRBJ2-2; d_gene: TRBD2; CDR3aa: CASSSTSGRAGELFF; CDR3nt: TGTGCCAGCAGTTCGACTAGCGGCAGGGCCGGGGAGCTGTTTTTT
abundance: -; v_gene: TRBV9; j_gene: TRBJ1-1; d_gene: TRBD1; CDR3aa: CASSARADRSSEAFF; CDR3nt: TGTGCCAGCAGCGCCCGAGCGGACAGGAGTTCGGAAGCTTTCTTT
abundance: -; v_gene: TRBV7-9; j_gene: TRBJ1-1; d_gene: -; CDR3aa: CASSRLAGGTEAFF; CDR3nt: TGTGCCAGCAGCCGGCTGGCGGGGGGCACTGAAGCTTTCTTT
abundance: -; v_gene: TRBV29-1; j_gene: TRBJ2-7; d_gene: -; CDR3aa: CSVGRAKEQYF; CDR3nt: TGCAGCGTTGGCAGGGCGAAGGAGCAGTACTTC
abundance: -; v_gene: TRBV9; j_gene: TRBJ2-7; d_gene: TRBD2; CDR3aa: CASSVGGRGSEQYF; CDR3nt: TGTGCCAGCAGCGTAGGCGGGAGAGGCTCCGAGCAGTACTTC
abundance: -; v_gene: TRBV27; j_gene: TRBJ2-4; d_gene: TRBD2; CDR3aa: CASSPRLAETAKNSQYF; CDR3nt: TGTGCCAGCAGCCCTCGACTAGCGGAAACAGCCAAAAACAGTCAGTACTTC
abundance: -; v_gene: TRBV5-1; j_gene: TRBJ2-2; d_gene: TRBD1; CDR3aa: CASSVQGVDNTGELFF; CDR3nt: TGCGCCAGCAGCGTACAGGGGGTGGATAACACCGGGGAGCTGTTTTTT
abundance: -; v_gene: TRBV10-3; j_gene: TRBJ1-3; d_gene: -; CDR3aa: CAISEWGAGNTIYF; CDR3nt: TGTGCCATCAGTGAGTGGGGGGCTGGAAACACCATATATTTT
abundance: -; v_gene: TRBV5-5; j_gene: TRBJ1-3; d_gene: TRBD1; CDR3aa: CASSPQQGARSGNTIYF; CDR3nt: TGTGCCAGCAGCCCCCAACAGGGGGCCAGATCTGGAAACACCATATATTTT
abundance: -; v_gene: TRBV6-6; j_gene: TRBJ2-7; d_gene: TRBD1; CDR3aa: CASSPTGGGPGEQYF; CDR3nt: TGTGCCAGCAGTCCCACAGGGGGCGGGCCTGGGGAGCAGTACTTC
abundance: -; v_gene: TRBV11-2; j_gene: TRBJ2-2; d_gene: TRBD1; CDR3aa: CASSSLPGQGSGELFF; CDR3nt: TGTGCCAGCAGCTCCCTCCCGGGACAGGGTTCCGGGGAGCTGTTTTTT
abundance: -; v_gene: TRBV15; j_gene: TRBJ1-5; d_gene: -; CDR3aa: CATSNSDRTNQPQHF; CDR3nt: TGTGCCACCAGCAATTCCGACAGAACCAATCAGCCCCAGCATTTT
abundance: once; v_gene: TRBV19; j_gene: TRBJ1-2; d_gene: -; CDR3aa: CASSTFDRSPFYGYTF; CDR3nt: TGTGCCAGTAGTACCTTTGACAGGTCCCCTTTCTATGGCTACACCTTC
abundance: -; v_gene: TRBV6-4; j_gene: TRBJ2-1; d_gene: TRBD2; CDR3aa: CASSDSGLDYNEQFF; CDR3nt: TGTGCCAGCAGTGACTCTGGACTAGATTACAATGAGCAGTTCTTC
abundance: -; v_gene: TRBV28; j_gene: TRBJ1-4; d_gene: -; CDR3aa: CASSLGVGVTNEKLFF; CDR3nt: TGTGCCAGCAGTTTAGGAGTCGGGGTTACTAATGAAAAACTGTTTTTT
abundance: -; v_gene: TRBV10-1; j_gene: TRBJ2-7; d_gene: TRBD2; CDR3aa: CASSESVAGTYEQYF; CDR3nt: TGCGCCAGCAGTGAGTCGGTAGCGGGAACCTACGAGCAGTACTTC
abundance: -; v_gene: TRBV5-6; j_gene: TRBJ2-7; d_gene: -; CDR3aa: CASSLWGPYEQYF; CDR3nt: TGTGCCAGCAGCTTGTGGGGGCCCTACGAGCAGTACTTC
abundance: few; v_gene: TRBV6-5; j_gene: TRBJ1-2; d_gene: TRBD1; CDR3aa: CASSPGQNYGYTF; CDR3nt: TGTGCCAGCAGCCCGGGACAGAACTATGGCTACACCTTC
abundance: few; v_gene: TRBV28; j_gene: TRBJ1-4; d_gene: TRBD1; CDR3aa: CASSFSRGLTNEKLFF; CDR3nt: TGTGCCAGCAGTTTTAGCAGGGGGCTAACTAATGAAAAACTGTTTTTT
abundance: -; v_gene: TRBV11-2; j_gene: TRBJ2-1; d_gene: TRBD2; CDR3aa: CASSLGLAGLYNEQFF; CDR3nt: TGTGCCAGCAGCTTAGGACTAGCGGGACTGTACAATGAGCAGTTCTTC
abundance: few; v_gene: TRBV27; j_gene: TRBJ2-7; d_gene: -; CDR3aa: CASSPRPSGAVYEQYF; CDR3nt: TGTGCCAGCAGTCCCCGGCCCTCTGGCGCGGTCTACGAGCAGTACTTC
abundance: -; v_gene: TRBV27; j_gene: TRBJ2-7; d_gene: TRBD1; CDR3aa: CASSWTGGEQYF; CDR3nt: TGTGCCAGCAGTTGGACAGGGGGTGAGCAGTACTTC
abundance: -; v_gene: TRBV5-6; j_gene: TRBJ1-1; d_gene: -; CDR3aa: CASTRVGFMNTEAFF; CDR3nt: TGTGCCAGCACCAGGGTCGGATTCATGAACACTGAAGCTTTCTTT
abundance: -; v_gene: TRBV12-5; j_gene: TRBJ2-1; d_gene: -; CDR3aa: CASGWGGAYNEQFF; CDR3nt: TGTGCTAGTGGTTGGGGCGGAGCCTACAATGAGCAGTTCTTC
abundance: -; v_gene: TRBV27; j_gene: TRBJ2-6; d_gene: -; CDR3aa: CATRRGANVLTF; CDR3nt: TGTGCCACGAGGAGGGGGGCCAACGTCCTGACTTTC
abundance: -; v_gene: TRBV25-1; j_gene: TRBJ2-6; d_gene: -; CDR3aa: CASSALGPNSGANVLTF; CDR3nt: TGTGCCAGCAGTGCCCTGGGGCCAAACTCTGGGGCCAACGTCCTGACTTTC
abundance: -; v_gene: TRBV5-4; j_gene: TRBJ1-1; d_gene: -; CDR3aa: CASSPTRVGKNTEAFF; CDR3nt: TGTGCCAGCAGCCCCACGCGGGTTGGGAAGAACACTGAAGCTTTCTTT
abundance: -; v_gene: TRBV28; j_gene: TRBJ2-7; d_gene: -; CDR3aa: CASSFSRASVVHEQYF; CDR3nt: TGTGCCAGCAGTTTTTCGAGGGCTAGCGTGGTCCACGAGCAGTACTTC
abundance: -; v_gene: TRBV11-2; j_gene: TRBJ1-2; d_gene: TRBD1; CDR3aa: CASSRTRGPLYGYTF; CDR3nt: TGTGCCAGCAGCCGGACCAGGGGGCCGCTCTATGGCTACACCTTC
abundance: few; v_gene: TRBV11-2; j_gene: TRBJ2-7; d_gene: -; CDR3aa: CASSFWDTNYEQYF; CDR3nt: TGTGCCAGCAGCTTCTGGGACACCAACTACGAGCAGTACTTC
abundance: few; v_gene: TRBV19; j_gene: TRBJ1-5; d_gene: TRBD1; CDR3aa: CASSFLQGQPQHF; CDR3nt: TGTGCCAGTAGTTTTCTACAGGGGCAGCCCCAGCATTTT
abundance: -; v_gene: TRBV27; j_gene: TRBJ1-4; d_gene: -; CDR3aa: CASRIGGAREKLFF; CDR3nt: TGTGCCAGCAGAATAGGGGGGGCTCGGGAAAAACTGTTTTTT
abundance: -; v_gene: TRBV5-1; j_gene: TRBJ2-5; d_gene: -; CDR3aa: CASSLSGLEETQYF; CDR3nt: TGCGCCAGCAGCTTGTCGGGGTTGGAAGAGACCCAGTACTTC
abundance: -; v_gene: TRBV10-3; j_gene: TRBJ2-2; d_gene: TRBD2; CDR3aa: CAIRNPGLAVSSNQRVTGELFF; CDR3nt: TGTGCCATCAGAAACCCGGGACTAGCGGTATCTTCAAATCAGCGGGTGACCGGGGAGCTGTTTTTT
abundance: -; v_gene: TRBV6-4; j_gene: TRBJ2-1; d_gene: -; CDR3aa: CASSVGQSSYNEQFF; CDR3nt: TGTGCCAGCAGTGTTGGCCAAAGCTCCTACAATGAGCAGTTCTTC
abundance: -; v_gene: TRBV6-1; j_gene: TRBJ1-4; d_gene: TRBD1; CDR3aa: CASSEERTGLNEKLFF; CDR3nt: TGTGCCAGCAGTGAGGAAAGGACAGGCCTTAATGAAAAACTGTTTTTT
abundance: -; v_gene: TRBV9; j_gene: TRBJ2-5; d_gene: -; CDR3aa: CASSLRQAHGTQYF; CDR3nt: TGTGCCAGCAGCCTTAGACAGGCCCATGGGACCCAGTACTTC
abundance: few; v_gene: TRBV5-1; j_gene: TRBJ1-1; d_gene: TRBD1; CDR3aa: CASSLQGSTEAFF; CDR3nt: TGCGCCAGCAGCTTACAGGGGTCCACTGAAGCTTTCTTT
abundance: -; v_gene: TRBV4-1; j_gene: TRBJ2-7; d_gene: TRBD1; CDR3aa: CASSQAGQGIHEQYF; CDR3nt: TGCGCCAGCAGCCAAGCTGGACAGGGTATCCACGAGCAGTACTTC
abundance: -; v_gene: TRBV5-4; j_gene: TRBJ1-2; d_gene: TRBD1; CDR3aa: CASSWGQGADGYTF; CDR3nt: TGTGCCAGCAGCTGGGGACAGGGAGCGGATGGCTACACCTTC
abundance: once; v_gene: TRBV6-5; j_gene: TRBJ1-1; d_gene: -; CDR3aa: CASSVHLNPEAFF; CDR3nt: TGTGCCAGCAGTGTCCACTTAAACCCTGAAGCTTTCTTT
abundance: -; v_gene: TRBV6-1; j_gene: TRBJ2-7; d_gene: -; CDR3aa: CASSEWSERGSYEQYF; CDR3nt: TGTGCCAGCAGTGAATGGAGCGAAAGGGGCTCCTACGAGCAGTACTTC
abundance: -; v_gene: TRBV19; j_gene: TRBJ1-1; d_gene: TRBD1; CDR3aa: CASSKNRGTMNTEAFF; CDR3nt: TGTGCCAGTAGTAAGAACAGGGGTACCATGAACACTGAAGCTTTCTTT
abundance: -; v_gene: TRBV5-6; j_gene: TRBJ2-5; d_gene: -; CDR3aa: CASSYRLGRETQYF; CDR3nt: TGTGCCAGCAGCTACCGACTAGGTCGGGAGACCCAGTACTTC
abundance: -; v_gene: TRBV18; j_gene: TRBJ2-7; d_gene: TRBD1; CDR3aa: CASSPPAGGTYEQYF; CDR3nt: TGTGCCAGCTCACCACCTGCAGGGGGAACCTACGAGCAGTACTTC
abundance: -; v_gene: TRBV5-1; j_gene: TRBJ2-1; d_gene: -; CDR3aa: CASSPGANGPKEQFF; CDR3nt: TGCGCCAGCAGCCCTGGGGCAAATGGCCCCAAGGAGCAGTTCTTC
abundance: -; v_gene: TRBV5-1; j_gene: TRBJ2-2; d_gene: -; CDR3aa: CASSFTIPGAGELFF; CDR3nt: TGCGCCAGCAGCTTTACAATCCCGGGGGCCGGGGAGCTGTTTTTT
abundance: -; v_gene: TRBV28; j_gene: TRBJ1-1; d_gene: TRBD1; CDR3aa: CASSDRGNTEAFF; CDR3nt: TGTGCCAGCAGCGACAGGGGGAACACTGAAGCTTTCTTT
abundance: -; v_gene: TRBV30; j_gene: TRBJ2-3; d_gene: -; CDR3aa: CAWIRASITDTQYF; CDR3nt: TGTGCCTGGATCAGGGCCTCCATCACAGATACGCAGTATTTT
abundance: -; v_gene: TRBV28; j_gene: TRBJ2-7; d_gene: TRBD1; CDR3aa: CASSFRGTGWHEQYF; CDR3nt: TGTGCCAGCAGTTTCAGGGGGACAGGGTGGCACGAGCAGTACTTC
abundance: few; v_gene: TRBV14; j_gene: TRBJ2-1; d_gene: TRBD2; CDR3aa: CASSLGTSGRGYNEQFF; CDR3nt: TGTGCCAGCAGCCTCGGGACTAGCGGGAGGGGATACAATGAGCAGTTCTTC
abundance: -; v_gene: TRBV11-3; j_gene: TRBJ2-1; d_gene: TRBD2; CDR3aa: CASSGLAGGYNEQFF; CDR3nt: TGTGCCAGCAGCGGACTGGCGGGAGGGTACAATGAGCAGTTCTTC
abundance: -; v_gene: TRBV7-9; j_gene: TRBJ2-7; d_gene: TRBD1; CDR3aa: CASSFGTGGFYEQYF; CDR3nt: TGTGCCAGCAGCTTTGGGACAGGGGGCTTTTACGAGCAGTACTTC